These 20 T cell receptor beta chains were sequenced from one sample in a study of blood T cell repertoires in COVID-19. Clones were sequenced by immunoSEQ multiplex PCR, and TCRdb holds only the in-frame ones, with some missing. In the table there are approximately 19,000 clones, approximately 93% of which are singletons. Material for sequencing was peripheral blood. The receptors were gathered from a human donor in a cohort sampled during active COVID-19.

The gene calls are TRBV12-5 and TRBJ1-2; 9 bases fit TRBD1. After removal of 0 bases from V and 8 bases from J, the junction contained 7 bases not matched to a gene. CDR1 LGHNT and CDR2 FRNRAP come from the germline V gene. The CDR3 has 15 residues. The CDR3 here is CASGLVGQGLWGYTF. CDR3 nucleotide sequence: TGTGCTAGTGGTTTGGTGGGACAGGGCCTTTGGGGCTACACCTTC.

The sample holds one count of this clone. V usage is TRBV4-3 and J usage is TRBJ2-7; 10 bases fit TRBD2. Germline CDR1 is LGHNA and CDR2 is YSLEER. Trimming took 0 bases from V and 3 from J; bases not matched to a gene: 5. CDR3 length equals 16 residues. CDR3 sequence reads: CASSQELRTSGYEQYF. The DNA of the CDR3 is TGCGCCAGCAGCCAAGAACTAAGGACTAGCGGCTACGAGCAGTACTTC.

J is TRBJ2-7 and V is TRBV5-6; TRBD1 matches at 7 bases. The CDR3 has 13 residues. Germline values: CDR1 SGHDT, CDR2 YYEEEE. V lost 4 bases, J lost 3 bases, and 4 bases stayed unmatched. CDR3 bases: TGTGCCAGCAGCGACGGACAGGTCTACGAGCAGTACTTC. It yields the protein CASSDGQVYEQYF.

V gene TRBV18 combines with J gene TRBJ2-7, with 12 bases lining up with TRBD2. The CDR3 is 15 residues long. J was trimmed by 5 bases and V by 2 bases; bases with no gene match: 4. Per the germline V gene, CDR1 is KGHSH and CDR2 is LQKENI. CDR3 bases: TGTGCCAGCTCACCAAATCTAGCGGGAGGGGACGAGCAGTACTTC. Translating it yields CASSPNLAGGDEQYF.

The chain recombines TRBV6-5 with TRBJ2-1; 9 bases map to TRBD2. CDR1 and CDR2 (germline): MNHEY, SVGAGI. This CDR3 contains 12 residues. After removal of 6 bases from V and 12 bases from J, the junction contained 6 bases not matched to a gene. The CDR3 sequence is CASSFKAGGQFF. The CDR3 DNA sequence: TGTGCCAGCAGCTTTAAAGCGGGGGGGCAGTTCTTC.

CDR3 DNA sequence: TGTGCCAGCAGTTACGCTGGACAGGGGCCGAGGAACACTGAAGCTTTCTTT. Translated, it gives CASSYAGQGPRNTEAFF. The rearrangement uses TRBV6-2 or TRBV6-3 and TRBJ1-1; 9 nucleotides line up with TRBD1. There are 17 residues in the CDR3. Germline loops: CDR1 MNHEY, CDR2 SVGEGT. Losses at the gene ends were 2 bases for V and 1 base for J; bases not matched to a gene: 8.

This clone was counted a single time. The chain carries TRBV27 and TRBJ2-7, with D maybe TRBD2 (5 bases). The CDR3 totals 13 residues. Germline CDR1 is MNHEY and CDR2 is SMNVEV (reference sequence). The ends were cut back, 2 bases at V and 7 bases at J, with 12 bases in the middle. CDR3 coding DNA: TGTGCCAGCAGTTTAATACCATCGGGAGAGCAGTACTTC. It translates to CASSLIPSGEQYF.

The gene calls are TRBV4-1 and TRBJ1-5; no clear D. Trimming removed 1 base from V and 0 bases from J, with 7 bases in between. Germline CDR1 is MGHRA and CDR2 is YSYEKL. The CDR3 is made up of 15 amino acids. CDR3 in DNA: TGCGCCAGCAGCCAAGCCAGTTATAGCAATCAGCCCCAGCATTTT. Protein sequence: CASSQASYSNQPQHF.

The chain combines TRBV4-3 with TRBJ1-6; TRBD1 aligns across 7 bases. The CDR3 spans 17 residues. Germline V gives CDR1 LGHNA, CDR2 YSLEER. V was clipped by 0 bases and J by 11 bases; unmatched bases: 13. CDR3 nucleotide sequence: TGCGCCAGCAGCCAAGAGGGGAGAGGGGGCGAGGAGACACCCCTCCACTTT. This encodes CASSQEGRGGEETPLHF.

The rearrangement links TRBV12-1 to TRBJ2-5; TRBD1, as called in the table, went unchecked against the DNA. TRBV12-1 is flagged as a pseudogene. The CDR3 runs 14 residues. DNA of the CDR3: TGTGCCAGCAGCCTTGTGACAGGTCAAGAGACCCAGTACTTC. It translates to CASSLVTGQETQYF.

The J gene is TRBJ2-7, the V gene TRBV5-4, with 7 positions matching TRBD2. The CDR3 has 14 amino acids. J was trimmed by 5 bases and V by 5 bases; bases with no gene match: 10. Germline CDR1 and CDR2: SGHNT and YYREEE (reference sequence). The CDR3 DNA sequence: TGTGCCAGCAGGAGACTCGGGAGGAGGAACGAGCAGTACTTC. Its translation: CASRRLGRRNEQYF.

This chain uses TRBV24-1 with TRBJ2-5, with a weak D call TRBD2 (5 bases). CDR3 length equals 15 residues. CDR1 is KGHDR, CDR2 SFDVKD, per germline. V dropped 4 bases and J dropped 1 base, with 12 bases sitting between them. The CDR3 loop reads CATSDPREPQETQYF. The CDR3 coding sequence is TGTGCCACCAGTGACCCGAGGGAACCCCAAGAGACCCAGTACTTC.

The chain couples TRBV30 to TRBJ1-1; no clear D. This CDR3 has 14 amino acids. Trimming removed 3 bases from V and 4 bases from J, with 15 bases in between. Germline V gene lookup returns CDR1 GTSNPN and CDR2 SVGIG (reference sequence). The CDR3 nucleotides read TGTGCCTGGAGGACCGGGAACTCGGGCACTGAAGCTTTCTTT. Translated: CAWRTGNSGTEAFF.

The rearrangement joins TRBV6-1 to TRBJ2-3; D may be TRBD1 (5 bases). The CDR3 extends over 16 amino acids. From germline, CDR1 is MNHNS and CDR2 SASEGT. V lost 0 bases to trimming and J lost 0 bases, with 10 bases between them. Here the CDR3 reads CASSEARDRSTDTQYF. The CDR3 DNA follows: TGTGCCAGCAGTGAAGCGCGAGACAGAAGCACAGATACGCAGTATTTT.

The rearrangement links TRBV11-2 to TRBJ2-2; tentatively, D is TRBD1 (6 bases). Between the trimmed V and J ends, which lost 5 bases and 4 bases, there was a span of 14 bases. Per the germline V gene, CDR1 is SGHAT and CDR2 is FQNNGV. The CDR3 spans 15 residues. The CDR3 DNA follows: TGTGCCAGCAGCATTACAGGGCGGAGCACCGGGGAGCTGTTTTTT. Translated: CASSITGRSTGELFF.

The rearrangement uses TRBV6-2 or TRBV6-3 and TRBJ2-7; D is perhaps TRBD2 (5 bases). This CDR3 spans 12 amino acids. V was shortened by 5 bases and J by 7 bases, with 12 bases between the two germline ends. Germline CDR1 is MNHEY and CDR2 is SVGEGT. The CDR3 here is CASSALGGEQYF. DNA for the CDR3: TGTGCCAGCAGTGCACTCGGAGGAGAGCAGTACTTC.

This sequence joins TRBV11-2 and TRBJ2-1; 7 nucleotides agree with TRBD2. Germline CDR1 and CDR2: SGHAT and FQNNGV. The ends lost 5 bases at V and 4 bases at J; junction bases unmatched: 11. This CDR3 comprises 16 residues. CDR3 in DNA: TGTGCCAGCAGCCCAAGCACCGGACTAGGGTACAATGAGCAGTTCTTC. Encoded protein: CASSPSTGLGYNEQFF.

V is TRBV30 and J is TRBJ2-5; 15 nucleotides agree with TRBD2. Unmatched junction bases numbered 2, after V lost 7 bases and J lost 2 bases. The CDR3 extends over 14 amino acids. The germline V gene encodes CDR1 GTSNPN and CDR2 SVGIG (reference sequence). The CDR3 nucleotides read TGTGCCTTGGGACTAGCGGGGGGTCAAGAGACCCAGTACTTC. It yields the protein CALGLAGGQETQYF. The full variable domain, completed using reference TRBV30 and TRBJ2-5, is SQTIHQWPATLVQPVGSPLSLECTVEGTSNPNLYWYRQAAGRGLQLLFYSVGIGQISSEVPQNLSASRPQDRQFILSSKKLLLSDSGFYLCALGLAGGQETQYFGPGTRLLVL.

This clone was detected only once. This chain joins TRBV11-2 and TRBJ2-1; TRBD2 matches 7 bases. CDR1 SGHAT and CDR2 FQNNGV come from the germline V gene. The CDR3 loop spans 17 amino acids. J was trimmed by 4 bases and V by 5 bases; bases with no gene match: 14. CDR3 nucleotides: TGTGCCAGCAGCCCCGGGAGGTCAGGCGAGGGGTACAATGAGCAGTTCTTC. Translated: CASSPGRSGEGYNEQFF.

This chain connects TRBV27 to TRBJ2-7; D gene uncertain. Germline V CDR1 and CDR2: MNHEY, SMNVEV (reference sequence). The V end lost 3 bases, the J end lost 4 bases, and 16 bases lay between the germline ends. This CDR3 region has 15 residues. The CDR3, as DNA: TGTGCCAGCAGTTTGGTCCTATCGCTGTCGTACGAGCAGTACTTC. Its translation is CASSLVLSLSYEQYF.